This TCR beta chain comes out of a study of blood T cell repertoires in COVID-19. Background on the study: The United States, Italy and Spain supplied acute and convalescent COVID-19 samples. Sources were T cells, B-cell-depleted T cells, or PBMCs; the material itself was cDNA or gDNA.

Enrollment of patients from Seattle took place during active infection, with longitudinal follow-up. Study processing details: Estimation of nucleated cell counts relied on the amplification of reference gene primers. Assay used: immunoSEQ multiplex PCR; TCRdb lists only in-frame clones, some missing. V, J and clone size derive from that table, while D and trimming were established from the DNA sequence. The repertoire has fewer than 700,000 clones, about 89% of them found once; the top ten carry under 8.5%. Deletions cut 5 bases from V and 10 bases from J, with 14 bases between. Germline V CDR1 and CDR2: LNHDA, SQIVND (reference sequence). The CDR3 runs 12 residues.

The source of this sequence is a woman aged 45-65 years with COVID-19, enrolled during active disease. Sequences were obtained from peripheral blood. V and J are TRBV19 and TRBJ1-1; a possible D gene is TRBD1 (5 bases). CDR3 DNA: TGTGCCAGTAGTCCACAGGTCGGCAGAGCTTTCTTT. It translates to CASSPQVGRAFF.